The rows below give T cell receptor beta chains drawn from one sample of a study of blood T cell repertoires in COVID-19. Libraries were prepared by immunoSEQ multiplex PCR; TCRdb keeps only in-frame clonotypes and omits some of them. The sample contains approximately 190,000 clones, 80% to 90% of which appear only once. The sequenced sample was peripheral blood. The receptors were gathered from a young man with active or convalescent COVID-19. CDR3s include the opening cysteine and the closing phenylalanine or tryptophan. The D gene is left open where the match is weak. Expanded clones get a size class; other rows say once, few or many, or leave the size out.

>TRBV5-8|NA|TRBJ2-7|NA
TGTGCCAGCAGCTACAGCAAGATCTCCTACGAGCAGTACTTC
CASSYSKISYEQYF
>TRBV21-1|NA|TRBJ1-1|NA
TGTGCCAGCAGCAAAGAGGGGGGGCGAACCACTGAAGCTTTCTTT
CASSKEGGRTTEAFF
>TRBV19|TRBD1|TRBJ1-1|NA
TGTGCCAGTAAGGGACAGGCGAACACTGAAGCTTTCTTT
CASKGQANTEAFF
>TRBV19|NA|TRBJ1-5|NA
TGTGCCAGTACCCATGGGGGGGGGTCAAGGCTCGGGAGCAATCAGCCCCAGCATTTT
CASTHGGGSRLGSNQPQHF
>TRBV6-5|TRBD1|TRBJ1-1|NA
TGTGCCAGCACCTCCGGGACAGGGGGTCGGACTGAAGCTTTCTTT
CASTSGTGGRTEAFF
>TRBV5-6|NA|TRBJ1-6|few
TGTGCCAGCAGCGGGCGGAGGCCAAGCTCCTATAATTCACCCCTCCACTTT
CASSGRRPSSYNSPLHF
>TRBV7-7|TRBD2|TRBJ2-5|NA
TGTGCTAGCAGCTTGGGAGTGGGGGGGAAGGAGACCCAGTACTTC
CASSLGVGGKETQYF
>TRBV10-2|TRBD1|TRBJ1-3|NA
TGCGCCAGCAGTGAGTCGAAGGGGGCCGGAAACACCATATATTTT
CASSESKGAGNTIYF
>TRBV19|TRBD1|TRBJ1-1|NA
TGTGCCAGTAGTGATTCGACAGGGAGGAGGAGTGAAGCTTTCTTT
CASSDSTGRRSEAFF
>TRBV25-1|TRBD2|TRBJ2-1|few
TGTGCCAGCAGCTTAAGCGGGGGTATGTACAATGAGCAGTTCTTC
CASSLSGGMYNEQFF
>TRBV12-3/TRBV12-4|NA|TRBJ1-1|NA
TGTGCCAGCAGTCAGAACATAGCGGCTGAAGCTTTCTTT
CASSQNIAAEAFF
>TRBV4-1|NA|TRBJ1-6|NA
TGCGCCAGCAGCCAAGAGCGGAGTCAATATAATTCACCCCTCCACTTT
CASSQERSQYNSPLHF
>TRBV7-9|NA|TRBJ1-2|NA
TGTGCCAGCAGCCCATCGACAGCTAACTATGGCTACACCTTC
CASSPSTANYGYTF
>TRBV5-1|NA|TRBJ1-1|NA
TGCGCCAGCAGCTTGGAAAACCGGTCCCCTGAAGCTTTCTTT
CASSLENRSPEAFF
>TRBV5-1|TRBD1|TRBJ1-6|NA
TGCGCCAGCAGCTTGGCGGACAGGGGAGGAAGTCGATCACCCCTCCACTTT
CASSLADRGGSRSPLHF
>TRBV27|NA|TRBJ1-2|NA
TGTGCCAGCAGATCAGGCCAAATCTATGGCTACACCTTC
CASRSGQIYGYTF
>TRBV29-1|TRBD2|TRBJ2-5|NA
TGCAGCGTTGAGGGACTAGCGGATTTACAAGAGACCCAGTACTTC
CSVEGLADLQETQYF
>TRBV4-3|TRBD2|TRBJ2-3|NA
TGCGCCAGCAGCCGACGCTCACTAGCGGGAGGAATAGATACGCAGTATTTT
CASSRRSLAGGIDTQYF
>TRBV3-1/TRBV3-2|NA|TRBJ1-1|NA
TGTGCCAGCAGCCCAGGACAGACCACTGAAGCTTTCTTT
CASSPGQTTEAFF
>TRBV5-1|NA|TRBJ1-3|NA
TGCGCCAGCAGCTTGGGACCCAGCGCTAAGGCAGGAAACACCATATATTTT
CASSLGPSAKAGNTIYF
>TRBV29-1|NA|TRBJ2-3|NA
TGCAGCGTTGTGGGGACGGAGGGGTCCCGCACAGATACGCAGTATTTT
CSVVGTEGSRTDTQYF
>TRBV18|TRBD1|TRBJ1-1|NA
TGTGCCAGCTCACCAATAGAACAGGGGGCGAACACTGAAGCTTTCTTT
CASSPIEQGANTEAFF
>TRBV11-3|NA|TRBJ2-7|NA
TGTGCCAGCAGCTTCGGATCGTGGGGTTCTGCGGGTGAGCAGTACTTC
CASSFGSWGSAGEQYF
>TRBV24-1|TRBD1|TRBJ2-1|NA
TGTGCCACCAGTGATTTACCGGGACAGGGGGGAAATGAGCAGTTCTTC
CATSDLPGQGGNEQFF
>TRBV27|TRBD2|TRBJ2-5|NA
TGTGCCAGCAGACCCGCGGGACTAGCGGGGGCCACCCAAGAGACCCAGTACTTC
CASRPAGLAGATQETQYF
>TRBV29-1|TRBD2|TRBJ2-7|NA
TGCAGCACTAGCGGGAGCGCCCACGAGCAGTACTTC
CSTSGSAHEQYF
>TRBV7-9|NA|TRBJ1-1|NA
TGTGCCAGCAGCCTCAAGGGGAGGGAAAACACTGAAGCTTTCTTT
CASSLKGRENTEAFF
>TRBV5-8|TRBD1|TRBJ2-1|NA
TGTGCCAGCAGCTCTGGACAGGGGGCCTATGAGCAGTTCTTC
CASSSGQGAYEQFF
>TRBV30|NA|TRBJ1-4|NA
TGTGCCTGGAGTGCCCGTTACAGGGAAAATGAAAAACTGTTTTTT
CAWSARYRENEKLFF
>TRBV11-2|NA|TRBJ1-3|NA
TGTGCCAGCAGCTCCCCGGAGGGGCGCGGCACCATATATTTT
CASSSPEGRGTIYF
>TRBV5-1|TRBD1|TRBJ2-2|NA
TGCGCCAGCAGCAGCGCGGGACAGGGCACCGGGGAGCTGTTTTTT
CASSSAGQGTGELFF
>TRBV12-5|TRBD1|TRBJ1-4|NA
TGTGCTAGTGGTCCGGGACAGTCGAGTGAAAAACTGTTTTTT
CASGPGQSSEKLFF
>TRBV5-4|NA|TRBJ1-1|NA
TGTGCCAGCAGCTTGGAGCCGGACACAGCCCGTGAAGCTTTCTTT
CASSLEPDTAREAFF
>TRBV19|TRBD1|TRBJ1-1|NA
TGTGCCTCAGTCGGGACAGGGGACAGAACTGAAGCTTTCTTT
CASVGTGDRTEAFF
>TRBV30|NA|TRBJ1-2|NA
TGTGCCTGGAAGGAACAGGGTCGGGGAGGCTACACCTTC
CAWKEQGRGGYTF